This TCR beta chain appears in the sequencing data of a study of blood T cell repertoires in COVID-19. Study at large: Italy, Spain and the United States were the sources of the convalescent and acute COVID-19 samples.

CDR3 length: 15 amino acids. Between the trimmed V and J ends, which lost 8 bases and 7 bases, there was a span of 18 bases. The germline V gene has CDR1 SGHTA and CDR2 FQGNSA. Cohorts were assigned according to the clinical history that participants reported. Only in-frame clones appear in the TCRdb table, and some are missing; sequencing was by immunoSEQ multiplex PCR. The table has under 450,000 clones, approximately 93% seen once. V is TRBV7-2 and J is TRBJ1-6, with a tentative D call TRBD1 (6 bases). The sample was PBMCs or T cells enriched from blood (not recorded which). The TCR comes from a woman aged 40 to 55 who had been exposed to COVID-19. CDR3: CASFWGPMQNSPLHF. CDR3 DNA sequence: TGTGCCAGCTTCTGGGGGCCCATGCAAAATTCACCCCTCCACTTT.